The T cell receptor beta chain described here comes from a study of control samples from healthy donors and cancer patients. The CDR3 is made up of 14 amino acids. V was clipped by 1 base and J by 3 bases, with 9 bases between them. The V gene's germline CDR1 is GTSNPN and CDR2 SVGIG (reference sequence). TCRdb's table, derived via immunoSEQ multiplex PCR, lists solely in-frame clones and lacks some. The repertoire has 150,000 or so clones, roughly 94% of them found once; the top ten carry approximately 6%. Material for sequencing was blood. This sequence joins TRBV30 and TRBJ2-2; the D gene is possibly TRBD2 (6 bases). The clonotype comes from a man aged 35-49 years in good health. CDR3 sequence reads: CAWSAGTHTGELFF. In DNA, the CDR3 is TGTGCCTGGAGTGCAGGGACTCACACCGGGGAGCTGTTTTTT.